This TCR beta chain came from a study of OX40 agonist ivuxolimab in advanced cancers. Study at large: The dose-escalation cohort had hepatocellular carcinoma, melanoma, renal cell or head and neck cancer. The eligibility criteria allowed prior anti-PD-1, anti-PD-L1 or anti-CTLA-4 therapy, and approximately 40% had some. Study results and caveats: Antigen specificity remained undetermined for the expanded peripheral T cells.

Exclusion of a patient followed from autoimmune disease history or systemic immunosuppression. Clones were sequenced by immunoSEQ multiplex PCR, and TCRdb holds only the in-frame ones, with some missing. There are roughly 28,000 clones in the sample; approximately 80% occur only once, and approximately 30% lies in the top ten. As regards this clone: Its antigen is not known.

This CDR3 has 14 amino acids. Germline-derived CDR1 and CDR2 are SGHRS and YFSETQ. The J segment lost 6 bases and the V segment lost 2 bases, leaving 6 bases of the junction unmatched. This chain joins TRBV5-1 and TRBJ2-7, with 9 nucleotides matching TRBD2. This clonotype was obtained from an adult with an advanced solid tumor such as melanoma, head and neck, liver or kidney cancer. The starting material was CD4+ or CD8+ T cells sorted from blood, obtained in a trial of the OX40 agonist ivuxolimab. In nucleotides, the CDR3 is TGCGCCAGCAGCTTTAGCGGGAGCGCCTTCGAGCAGTACTTC. Its protein is CASSFSGSAFEQYF.